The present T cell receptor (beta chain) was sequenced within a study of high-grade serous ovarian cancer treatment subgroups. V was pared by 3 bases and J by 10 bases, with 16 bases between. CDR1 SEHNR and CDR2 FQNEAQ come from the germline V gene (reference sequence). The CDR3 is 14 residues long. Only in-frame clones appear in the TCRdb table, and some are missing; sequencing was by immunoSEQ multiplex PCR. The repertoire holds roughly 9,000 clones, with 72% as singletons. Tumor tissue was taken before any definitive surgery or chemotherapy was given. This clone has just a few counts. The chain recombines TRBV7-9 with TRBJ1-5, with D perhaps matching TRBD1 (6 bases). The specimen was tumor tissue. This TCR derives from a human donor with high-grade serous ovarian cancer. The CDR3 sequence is CASSLDSPISPQHF. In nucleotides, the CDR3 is TGTGCCAGCAGCTTGGACAGCCCGATCAGCCCCCAGCATTTT.